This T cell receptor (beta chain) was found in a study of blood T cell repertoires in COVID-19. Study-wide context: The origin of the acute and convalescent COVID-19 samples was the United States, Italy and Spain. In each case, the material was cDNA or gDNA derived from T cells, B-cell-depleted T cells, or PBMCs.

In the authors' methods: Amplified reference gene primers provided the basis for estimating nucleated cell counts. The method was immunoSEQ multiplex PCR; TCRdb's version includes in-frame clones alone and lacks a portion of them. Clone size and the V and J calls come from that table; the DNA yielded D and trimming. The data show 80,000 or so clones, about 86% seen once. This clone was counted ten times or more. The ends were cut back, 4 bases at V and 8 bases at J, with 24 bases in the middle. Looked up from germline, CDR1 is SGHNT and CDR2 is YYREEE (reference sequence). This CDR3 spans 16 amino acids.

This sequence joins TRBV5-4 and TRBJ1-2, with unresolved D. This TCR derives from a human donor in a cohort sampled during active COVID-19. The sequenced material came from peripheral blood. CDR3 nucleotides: TGTGCCAGCAGCCAGTCCGGGTTCGGGGAAAAGAGGGGCTACACCTTC. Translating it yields CASSQSGFGEKRGYTF.